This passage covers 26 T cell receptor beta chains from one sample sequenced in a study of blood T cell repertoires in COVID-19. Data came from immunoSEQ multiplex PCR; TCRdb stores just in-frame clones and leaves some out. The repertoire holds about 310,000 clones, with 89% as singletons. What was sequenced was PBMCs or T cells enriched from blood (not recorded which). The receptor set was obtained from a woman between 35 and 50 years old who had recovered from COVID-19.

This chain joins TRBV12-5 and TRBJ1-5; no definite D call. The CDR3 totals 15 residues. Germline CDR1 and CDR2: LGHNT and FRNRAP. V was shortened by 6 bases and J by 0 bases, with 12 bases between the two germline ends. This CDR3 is CASGYGEVSNQPQHF. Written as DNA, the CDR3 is TGTGCTAGTGGCTACGGAGAGGTTAGCAATCAGCCCCAGCATTTT.

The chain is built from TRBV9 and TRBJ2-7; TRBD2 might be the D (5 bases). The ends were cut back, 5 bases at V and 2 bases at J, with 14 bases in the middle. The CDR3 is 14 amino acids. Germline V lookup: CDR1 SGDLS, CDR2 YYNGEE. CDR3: CASSPRTDTYEQYF. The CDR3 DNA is TGTGCCAGCAGTCCTAGGACTGATACCTACGAGCAGTACTTC.

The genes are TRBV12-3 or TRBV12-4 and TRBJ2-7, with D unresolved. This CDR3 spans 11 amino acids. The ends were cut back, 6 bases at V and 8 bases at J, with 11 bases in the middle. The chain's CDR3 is CASSPAEKQYF. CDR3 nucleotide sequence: TGTGCCAGCAGCCCCGCTGAGAAGCAGTACTTC.

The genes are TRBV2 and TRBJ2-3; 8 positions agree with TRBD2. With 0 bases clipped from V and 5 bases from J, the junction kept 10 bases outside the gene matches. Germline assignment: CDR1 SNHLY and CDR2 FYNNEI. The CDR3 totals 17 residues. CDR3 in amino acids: CASSEARGSGVEDTQYF. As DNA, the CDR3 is TGTGCCAGCAGTGAAGCGAGGGGTAGCGGGGTGGAAGATACGCAGTATTTT.

CDR3 DNA sequence: TGTGCCAGCACCCGTGGGGCGGGGTTAAAAGAGACCCAGTACTTC. Translated, it gives CASTRGAGLKETQYF. This chain joins TRBV7-9 and TRBJ2-5, with D perhaps matching TRBD2 (6 bases). The V and J ends lost 7 bases and 3 bases respectively, with 18 bases between them. CDR3 size: 15 residues. The germline V gene has CDR1 SEHNR and CDR2 FQNEAQ (reference sequence).

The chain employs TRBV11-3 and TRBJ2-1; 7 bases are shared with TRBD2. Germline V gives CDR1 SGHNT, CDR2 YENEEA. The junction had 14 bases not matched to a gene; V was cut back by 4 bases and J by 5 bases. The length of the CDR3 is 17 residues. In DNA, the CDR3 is TGTGCCAGCAGCTACGGACGGGGGGACTTCTTGAACAATGAGCAGTTCTTC. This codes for CASSYGRGDFLNNEQFF.

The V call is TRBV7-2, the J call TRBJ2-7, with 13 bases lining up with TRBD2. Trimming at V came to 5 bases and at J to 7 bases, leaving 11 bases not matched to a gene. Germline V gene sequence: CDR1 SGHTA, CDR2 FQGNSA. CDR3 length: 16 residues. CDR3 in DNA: TGTGCCAGCAGCCCAGGAGGACTAGCGGGAGTACGGGAGCAGTACTTC. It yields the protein CASSPGGLAGVREQYF.

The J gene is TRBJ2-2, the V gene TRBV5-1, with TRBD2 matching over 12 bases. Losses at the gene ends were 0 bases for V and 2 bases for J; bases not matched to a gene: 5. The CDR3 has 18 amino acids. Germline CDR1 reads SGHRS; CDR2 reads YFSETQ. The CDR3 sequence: CASSLELAGGQNTGELFF. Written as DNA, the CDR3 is TGCGCCAGCAGCTTGGAACTAGCGGGAGGCCAAAACACCGGGGAGCTGTTTTTT.

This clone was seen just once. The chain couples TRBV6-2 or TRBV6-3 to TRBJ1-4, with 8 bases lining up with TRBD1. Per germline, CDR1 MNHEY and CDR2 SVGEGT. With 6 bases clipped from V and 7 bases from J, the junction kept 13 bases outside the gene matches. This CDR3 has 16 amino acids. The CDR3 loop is CASSSGGAPDSEKLFF. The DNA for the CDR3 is TGTGCCAGCAGCTCAGGGGGCGCACCTGACTCTGAAAAACTGTTTTTT.

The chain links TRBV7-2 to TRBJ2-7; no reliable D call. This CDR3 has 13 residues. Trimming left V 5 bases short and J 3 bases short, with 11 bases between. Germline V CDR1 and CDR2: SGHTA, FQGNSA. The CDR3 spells CASSPFPSYEQYF. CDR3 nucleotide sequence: TGTGCCAGCAGCCCATTCCCCAGCTACGAGCAGTACTTC.

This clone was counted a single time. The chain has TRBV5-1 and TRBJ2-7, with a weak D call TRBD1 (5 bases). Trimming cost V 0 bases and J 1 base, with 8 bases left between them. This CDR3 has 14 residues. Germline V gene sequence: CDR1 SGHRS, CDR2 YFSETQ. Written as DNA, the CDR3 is TGCGCCAGCAGCTTGGGGGGCGCTTCCTACGAGCAGTACTTC. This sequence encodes CASSLGGASYEQYF.

The CDR3 DNA reads as TGTGCCAGCAGCCAAGGGACTTTGGTCGGGGAGCTGTTTTTT. This codes for CASSQGTLVGELFF. V and J are TRBV3-1 (or the pseudogene TRBV3-2) and TRBJ2-2, with D tentatively TRBD2 (5 bases). The germline V gene encodes CDR1 LGHDT and CDR2 YNNKEL (reference sequence). This CDR3 contains 14 residues. The germline V and J ends were trimmed by 1 base and 7 bases, with 10 bases remaining between them.

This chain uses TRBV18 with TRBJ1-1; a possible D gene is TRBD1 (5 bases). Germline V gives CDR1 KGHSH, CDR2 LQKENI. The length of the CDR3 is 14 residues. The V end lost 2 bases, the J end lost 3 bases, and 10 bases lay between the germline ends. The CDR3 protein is CASSPSTAYTEAFF. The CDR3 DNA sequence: TGTGCCAGCTCACCATCGACAGCTTACACTGAAGCTTTCTTT. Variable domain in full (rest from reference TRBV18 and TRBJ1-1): NAGVMQNPRHLVRRRGQEARLRCSPMKGHSHVYWYRQLPEEGLKFMVYLQKENIIDESGMPKERFSAEFPKEGPSILRIQQVVRGDSAAYFCASSPSTAYTEAFFGQGTRLTVV.

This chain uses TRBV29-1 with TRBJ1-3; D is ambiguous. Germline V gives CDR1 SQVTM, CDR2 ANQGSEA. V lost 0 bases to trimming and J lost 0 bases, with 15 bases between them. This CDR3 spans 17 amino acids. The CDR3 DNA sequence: TGCAGCGTTGAAGATATGTCGATGGAGAGCTCTGGAAACACCATATATTTT. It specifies CSVEDMSMESSGNTIYF.

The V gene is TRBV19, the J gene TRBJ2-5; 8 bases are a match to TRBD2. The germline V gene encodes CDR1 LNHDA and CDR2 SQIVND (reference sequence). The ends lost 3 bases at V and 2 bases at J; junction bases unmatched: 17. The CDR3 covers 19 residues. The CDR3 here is CASSISAGAAVGLQETQYF. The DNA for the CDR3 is TGTGCCAGTAGTATTTCAGCGGGAGCAGCGGTTGGGCTACAAGAGACCCAGTACTTC.

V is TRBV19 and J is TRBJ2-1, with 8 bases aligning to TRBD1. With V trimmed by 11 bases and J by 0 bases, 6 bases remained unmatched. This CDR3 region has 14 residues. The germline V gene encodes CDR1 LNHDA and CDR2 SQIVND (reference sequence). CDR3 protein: CAAGTGLSYNEQFF. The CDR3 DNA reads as TGTGCCGCAGGGACAGGCCTCTCCTACAATGAGCAGTTCTTC.

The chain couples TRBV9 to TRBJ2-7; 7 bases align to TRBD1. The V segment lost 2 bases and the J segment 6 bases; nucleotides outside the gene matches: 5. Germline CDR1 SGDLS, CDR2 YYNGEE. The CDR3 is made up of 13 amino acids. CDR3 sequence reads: CASSVTGSGEQYF. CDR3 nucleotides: TGTGCCAGCAGCGTGACAGGGTCGGGCGAGCAGTACTTC. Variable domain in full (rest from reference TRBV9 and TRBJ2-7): DSGVTQTPKHLITATGQRVTLRCSPRSGDLSVYWYQQSLDQGLQFLIQYYNGEERAKGNILERFSAQQFPDLHSELNLSSLELGDSALYFCASSVTGSGEQYFGPGTRLTVT.

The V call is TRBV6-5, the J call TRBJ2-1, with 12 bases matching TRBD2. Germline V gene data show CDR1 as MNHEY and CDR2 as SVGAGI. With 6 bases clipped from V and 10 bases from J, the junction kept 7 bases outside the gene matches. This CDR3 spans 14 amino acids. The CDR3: CASSLTSGGFEQFF. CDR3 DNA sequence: TGTGCCAGCAGCCTAACTAGCGGGGGGTTCGAGCAGTTCTTC.

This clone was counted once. DNA for the CDR3: TGTGCCTGGGTCCCGGGACAGTCACCCCTCCACTTT. Translation: CAWVPGQSPLHF. The chain couples TRBV30 to TRBJ1-6; 7 bases match TRBD1. Germline V gene data show CDR1 as GTSNPN and CDR2 as SVGIG (reference sequence). There are 12 residues in the CDR3. V lost 5 bases and J lost 10; bases outside the gene matches: 5.

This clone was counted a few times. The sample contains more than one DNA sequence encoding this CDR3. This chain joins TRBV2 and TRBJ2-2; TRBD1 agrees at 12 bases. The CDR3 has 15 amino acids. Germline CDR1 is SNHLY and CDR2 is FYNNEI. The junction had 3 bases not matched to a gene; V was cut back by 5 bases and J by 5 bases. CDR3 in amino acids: CASSLGQGATGELFF. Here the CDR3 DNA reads TGTGCCAGCAGTCTGGGACAGGGGGCGACCGGGGAGCTGTTTTTT.

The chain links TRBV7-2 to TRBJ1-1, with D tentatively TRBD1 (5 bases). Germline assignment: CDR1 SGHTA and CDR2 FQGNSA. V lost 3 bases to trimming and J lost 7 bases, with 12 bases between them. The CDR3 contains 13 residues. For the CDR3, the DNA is TGTGCCAGCAGCTTGCAGGGAAACCGTGAAGCTTTCTTT. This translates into CASSLQGNREAFF.

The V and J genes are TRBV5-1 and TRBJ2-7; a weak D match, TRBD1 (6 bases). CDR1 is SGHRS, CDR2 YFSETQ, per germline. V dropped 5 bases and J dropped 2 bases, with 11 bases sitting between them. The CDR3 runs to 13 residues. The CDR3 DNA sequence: TGCGCCAGCAGTGATGGACAGACCTACGAGCAGTACTTC. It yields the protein CASSDGQTYEQYF.

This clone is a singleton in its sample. In DNA form, the CDR3 reads TGCAGCGTTGGGCCCGGGGGGGCTGATACGCAGTATTTT. Its protein product is CSVGPGGADTQYF. The chain has TRBV29-1 and TRBJ2-3, with TRBD2 matching 8 bases. CDR1 is SQVTM and CDR2 is ANQGSEA in the germline V gene. This CDR3 has 13 amino acids. V was pared by 4 bases and J by 6 bases, with 6 bases of the junction left unmatched.

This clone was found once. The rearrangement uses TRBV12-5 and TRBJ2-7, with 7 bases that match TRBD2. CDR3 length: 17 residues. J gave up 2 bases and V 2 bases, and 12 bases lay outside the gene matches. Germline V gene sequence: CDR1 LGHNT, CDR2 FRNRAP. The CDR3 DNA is TGTGCTAGTGGTTTGCGCATAAGGTCTAGCGGACCCTACGAGCAGTACTTC. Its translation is CASGLRIRSSGPYEQYF.

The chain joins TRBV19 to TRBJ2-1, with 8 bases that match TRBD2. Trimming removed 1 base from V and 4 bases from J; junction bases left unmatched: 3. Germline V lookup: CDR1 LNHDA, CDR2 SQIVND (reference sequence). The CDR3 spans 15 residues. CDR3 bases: TGTGCCAGTAGTATAGGGGCGGGAGGTTACAATGAGCAGTTCTTC. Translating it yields CASSIGAGGYNEQFF.

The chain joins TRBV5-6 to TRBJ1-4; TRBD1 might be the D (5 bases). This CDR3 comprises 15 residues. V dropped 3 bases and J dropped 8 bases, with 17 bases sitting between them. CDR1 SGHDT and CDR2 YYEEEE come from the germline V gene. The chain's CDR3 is CASSSRQSSGEKLFF. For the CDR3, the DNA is TGTGCCAGCAGCTCCCGACAGTCTTCTGGGGAAAAACTGTTTTTT.